This record covers a single TCR beta chain. The CDR3 is 17 amino acids. In germline, CDR1 is LNHDA, CDR2 SQIVND (reference sequence). After removal of 3 bases from V and 0 bases from J, the junction contained 8 bases not matched to a gene. The sample is drawn from a study of T cells in localized non-small cell lung cancer. TCRdb keeps only in-frame clones here, not all; method: immunoSEQ multiplex PCR. Altogether more than 9,000 clones are present, under 55% being singletons, with the ten largest covering approximately 3.9%. This chain uses TRBV19 with TRBJ1-3; 7 bases align to TRBD1. The sequencing here drew on lymph node tissue, taken before any cancer treatment. The TCR sequence derives from a woman aged 35 to 69 with stage I lung adenocarcinoma. CDR3 DNA: TGTGCCAGTAGTATCCGGACAGGCTCGAGCTCTGGAAACACCATATATTTT. Translation: CASSIRTGSSSGNTIYF.